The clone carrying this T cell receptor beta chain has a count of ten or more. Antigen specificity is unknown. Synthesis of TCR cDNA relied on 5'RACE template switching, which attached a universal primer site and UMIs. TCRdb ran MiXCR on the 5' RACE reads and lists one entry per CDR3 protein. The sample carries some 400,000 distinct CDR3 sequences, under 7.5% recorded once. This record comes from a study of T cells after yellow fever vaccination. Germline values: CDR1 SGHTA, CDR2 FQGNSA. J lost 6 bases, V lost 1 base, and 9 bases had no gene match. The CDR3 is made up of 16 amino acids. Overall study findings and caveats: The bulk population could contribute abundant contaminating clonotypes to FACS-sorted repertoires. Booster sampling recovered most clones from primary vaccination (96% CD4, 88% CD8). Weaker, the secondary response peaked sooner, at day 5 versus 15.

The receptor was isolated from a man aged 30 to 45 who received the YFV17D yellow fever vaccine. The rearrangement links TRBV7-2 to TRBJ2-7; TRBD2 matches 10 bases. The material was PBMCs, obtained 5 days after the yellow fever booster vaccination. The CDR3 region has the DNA TGTGCCAGCAGCTTAGTGGGATTAGCGGGAGGAGGCGAGCAGTACTTC. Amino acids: CASSLVGLAGGGEQYF.